The clone carrying this T cell receptor (beta chain) was detected only a few times. Its antigen is not known. This entry comes from a study of post-analysis software for immune sequencing data. The overall study: The cohort encompassed relapsing-remitting, secondary progressive and progressive-relapsing multiple sclerosis disease courses. Overall study findings and caveats: Significantly lower normalized Chao1 diversity was seen in multiple sclerosis patients than in controls.

cDNA libraries for TCR beta contained unique molecular identifiers. Each CDR3 protein is one row after TCRdb ran MiXCR on the PCR reads. Here the sample spans about 570,000 distinct CDR3 sequences, 34% being singletons. Sample: blood. This sequence was found in a girl under 18 with multiple sclerosis.

CDR3 coding DNA: TGCAGTGCTAGACTCCCGGGACAGGCGACCTACGAGCAGTACTTC. Translating gives CSARLPGQATYEQYF. The genes are TRBV20-1 and TRBJ2-7; 8 bases are shared with TRBD1. Germline V gene sequence: CDR1 DFQATT, CDR2 SNEGSKA (reference sequence). The CDR3 is 15 amino acids. Trimming cost V 2 bases and J 2 bases; bases outside gene matches: 8.